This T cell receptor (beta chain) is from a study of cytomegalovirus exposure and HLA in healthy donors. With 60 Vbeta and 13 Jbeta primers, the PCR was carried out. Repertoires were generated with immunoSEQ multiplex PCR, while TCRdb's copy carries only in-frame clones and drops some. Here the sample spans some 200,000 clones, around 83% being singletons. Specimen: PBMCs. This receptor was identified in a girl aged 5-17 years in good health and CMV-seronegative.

The CDR3 bases are TGTGCCAGCAGCGGAGGGGGCGCGCGGAGGTATGGCTACACCTTC. Protein sequence: CASSGGGARRYGYTF. The J gene is TRBJ1-2, the V gene TRBV14, with 7 bases matching TRBD1. CDR1 and CDR2 (germline): SGHDN, FVKESK. CDR3 length: 15 residues. Germline trimming cut 5 bases from V and 5 bases from J; bases unmatched to any gene: 11.